This record covers a single TCR beta chain. The CDR3 runs to 16 residues. Trimming took 1 base from V and 2 from J; bases not matched to a gene: 7. Germline V lookup: CDR1 LGHDT, CDR2 YNNKEL (reference sequence). The data originate from a study of T cell repertoires in cytomegalovirus infection. Study information: Public TCR beta signatures were indicative of both CMV infection and a matching HLA type.

Using its own MiXCR run on the reads, TCRdb lists one record per CDR3 protein. The sample holds roughly 140,000 distinct CDR3 sequences, about 25% seen once. This sequence was found in a human donor in good health (CMV status not recorded). Some clones in this sample may be carry-over from other donors' samples. The sequenced sample was PBMCs. V is TRBV3-1 and J is TRBJ2-7; TRBD2 agrees at 8 bases. The CDR3 DNA reads as TGTGCCAGCAGCCAAGGTGGCGGGGGGCCTACCTACGAGCAGTACTTC. It codes for CASSQGGGGPTYEQYF.